These 20 T cell receptor beta chains were sequenced from one sample in a study of naive and memory T cell subsets. Study conclusions and caveats: A few larger clonotypes appeared in naive repertoires, especially CD8, possibly memory cells re-expressing CD45RA.

Their antigens are not known. Both TRBC1 and TRBC2 were covered by a beta constant-region primer of two equimolar oligonucleotides. Nested alpha and beta constant-region primers with the SP2 primer drove four PCR rounds on ligated cDNA. TCRdb re-called the UMI-ligation and nested PCR reads with MiXCR, one entry per CDR3 protein. The sample shows 150,000 or so distinct CDR3 sequences, about 23% of them seen only once. Input material: naive CD4+ T cells from blood. These receptors were collected from a human donor in good health.

This clonotype was detected a few times. The rearrangement links TRBV6-6 to TRBJ2-7; 12 positions agree with TRBD1. Germline CDR1 is MNHNY and CDR2 is SVGAGI (reference sequence). This CDR3 is 15 amino acids long. After removal of 5 bases from V and 4 bases from J, the junction contained 6 bases not matched to a gene. In nucleotides, the CDR3 is TGTGCCAGCAGTCAACCGGGACAGGGGGCGTACGAGCAGTACTTC. Amino acid sequence: CASSQPGQGAYEQYF.

The CDR3 nucleotides are TGCAGTGCGGTAGGCCCGAGTTCCTACAATGAGCAGTTCTTC. Protein product: CSAVGPSSYNEQFF. The V call is TRBV20-1, the J call TRBJ2-1; no clear D. There are 14 residues in the CDR3. Germline assignment: CDR1 DFQATT and CDR2 SNEGSKA (reference sequence). Between the trimmed V and J ends, which lost 6 bases and 1 base, there was a span of 13 bases.

This chain uses TRBV5-1 with TRBJ2-3; 11 bases are shared with TRBD2. This CDR3 spans 16 amino acids. V gave up 3 bases and J gave up 6 bases; unmatched junction bases: 9. Germline assignment: CDR1 SGHRS and CDR2 YFSETQ. CDR3 in DNA: TGCGCCAGCAGCTCCGGACTAGCGGGCCCTGGGGATACGCAGTATTTT. Translating gives CASSSGLAGPGDTQYF.

V and J are TRBV20-1 and TRBJ1-6; 10 bases match TRBD1. The V gene end was trimmed by 6 bases and the J gene end by 7 bases; junction bases not matched to a gene: 9. The V gene's germline CDR1 is DFQATT and CDR2 SNEGSKA (reference sequence). The CDR3 runs 15 residues. This CDR3 is CSAPRQGASNSPLHF. For the CDR3, the DNA is TGCAGTGCCCCACGACAGGGGGCTAGCAATTCACCCCTCCACTTT.

This clonotype has at least ten counts. The rearrangement links TRBV7-2 to TRBJ2-5, with no clear D. Germline values: CDR1 SGHTA, CDR2 FQGNSA. Trimming took off 0 bases at V and 7 bases at J, with 9 bases between the two ends. The CDR3 contains 13 residues. This chain's CDR3 is CASSLASPGTQYF. In DNA form, the CDR3 reads TGTGCCAGCAGCTTAGCGTCGCCTGGGACCCAGTACTTC.

The CDR3 DNA follows: TGCGCCAGCAGCCAAGCGACAGGAGGGATGACAGATACGCAGTATTTT. Its translation: CASSQATGGMTDTQYF. The chain recombines TRBV4-3 with TRBJ2-3, with D perhaps being TRBD1 or TRBD2 (6 bases each). Germline values: CDR1 LGHNA, CDR2 YSLEER. V was cut by 1 base and J by 3 bases, with 14 bases left in between. The CDR3 is 16 residues long.

The rearrangement joins TRBV28 to TRBJ2-5; weak D call: TRBD2 (6 bases). The CDR3 consists of 13 residues. V shed 3 bases and J shed 1 base, with 6 bases lying between them. Looked up from germline, CDR1 is MDHEN and CDR2 is SYDVKM. In DNA form, the CDR3 reads TGTGCCAGCAGTTTTAGCGGCCAAGAGACCCAGTACTTC. Its translation: CASSFSGQETQYF.

V and J are TRBV20-1 and TRBJ1-1; 11 nucleotides align to TRBD1. Germline V gives CDR1 DFQATT, CDR2 SNEGSKA (reference sequence). This CDR3 is 15 amino acids long. The junction had 3 bases not matched to a gene; V was cut back by 3 bases and J by 0 bases. CDR3 loop: CSARRTGGLNTEAFF. In nucleotides, the CDR3 is TGCAGTGCTAGGAGGACAGGGGGCTTGAACACTGAAGCTTTCTTT.

V gene TRBV7-2 combines with J gene TRBJ1-1, with D possibly being TRBD1 (5 bases). Trimming removed 1 base from V and 1 base from J, with 10 bases in between. Germline V gene sequence: CDR1 SGHTA, CDR2 FQGNSA. The CDR3 is 15 residues long. CDR3 residues: CASSLGPTGNTEAFF. DNA for the CDR3: TGTGCCAGCAGCTTAGGCCCCACAGGGAACACTGAAGCTTTCTTT. Filled out from reference TRBV7-2 and TRBJ1-1, the complete variable domain reads GAGVSQSPSNKVTEKGKDVELRCDPISGHTALYWYRQSLGQGLEFLIYFQGNSAPDKSGLPSDRFSAERTGGSVSTLTIQRTQQEDSAVYLCASSLGPTGNTEAFFGQGTRLTVV.

This clonotype was recorded at least ten times. The chain employs TRBV3-1 and TRBJ2-4; 7 nucleotides align to TRBD1. The CDR3 totals 14 residues. CDR1 is LGHDT, CDR2 YNNKEL, per germline (reference sequence). J lost 7 bases, V lost 6 bases, and 9 bases had no gene match. The CDR3 region is CASSRATGSNIQYF. CDR3 sequence (DNA): TGTGCCAGCAGTCGAGCGACAGGGTCGAACATTCAGTACTTC. Complete variable domain (other parts from reference TRBV3-1 and TRBJ2-4): DTAVSQTPKYLVTQMGNDKSIKCEQNLGHDTMYWYKQDSKKFLKIMFSYNNKELIINETVPNRFSPKSPDKAHLNLHINSLELGDSAVYFCASSRATGSNIQYFGAGTRLSVL.

V is TRBV20-1 and J is TRBJ1-1; the D gene is possibly TRBD1 (5 bases). Germline lookup yields CDR1 DFQATT and CDR2 SNEGSKA (reference sequence). This CDR3 is 13 amino acids long. Trimming removed 0 bases from V and 5 bases from J, with 10 bases in between. Here the CDR3 DNA reads TGCAGTGCTAGAGATCTAGGGGATACTGAAGCTTTCTTT. Protein product: CSARDLGDTEAFF.

The chain links TRBV20-1 to TRBJ1-1; 9 nucleotides align to TRBD1. This CDR3 is built from 15 residues. Germline V CDR1 and CDR2: DFQATT, SNEGSKA (reference sequence). The V segment lost 3 bases and the J segment 3 bases; nucleotides outside the gene matches: 8. CDR3 protein: CSAREWRQGDTEAFF. The CDR3, as DNA: TGCAGTGCTAGGGAATGGCGACAGGGGGACACTGAAGCTTTCTTT.

CDR3 DNA: TGTGCCAGTAGTATAGATCCCGTTCTACGGCTGTTTTTT. The encoded protein is CASSIDPVLRLFF. This rearrangement joins TRBV19 to TRBJ2-2; the D is unclear. This CDR3 is built from 13 residues. Trimming shortened V by 0 bases and J by 13 bases, and 12 bases separated the two germline ends. The germline V gene encodes CDR1 LNHDA and CDR2 SQIVND (reference sequence).

This clonotype occurred many times. The V gene is TRBV20-1, the J gene TRBJ2-7; 8 bases match TRBD2. This CDR3 region has 14 residues. V was clipped by 1 base and J by 6 bases; unmatched bases: 8. Germline CDR1 DFQATT, CDR2 SNEGSKA (reference sequence). CDR3 coding DNA: TGCAGTGCTAGAGGGGTGGCGGGAGGTCCCGAGCAGTACTTC. It yields the protein CSARGVAGGPEQYF.

This clonotype has just a few counts. The chain employs TRBV24-1 and TRBJ2-5; 8 bases are a match to TRBD1. The V segment lost 3 bases and the J segment 3 bases; nucleotides outside the gene matches: 2. The CDR3 extends over 14 amino acids. Germline V gives CDR1 KGHDR, CDR2 SFDVKD. The CDR3 DNA follows: TGTGCCACCAGTGATGAACAGGGGGAAGAGACCCAGTACTTC. Encoded protein: CATSDEQGEETQYF.

This clonotype has a handful of counts. The chain uses TRBV15 and TRBJ1-5; tentative D call: TRBD1 (5 bases). Per germline, CDR1 LNHNV and CDR2 YYDKDF (reference sequence). The germline V and J ends were trimmed by 0 bases and 3 bases, with 12 bases remaining between them. There are 16 residues in the CDR3. DNA of the CDR3: TGTGCCACCAGCAGAGATGGGGCAGGCGCCAATCAGCCCCAGCATTTT. Protein sequence: CATSRDGAGANQPQHF.

The chain combines TRBV6-1 with TRBJ1-1, with D hard to call. Trimming cost V 4 bases and J 0 bases, with 6 bases left between them. CDR3 length: 13 amino acids. Germline V CDR1 and CDR2: MNHNS, SASEGT. CDR3 bases: TGTGCCAGCAGTGCCACCCTGAACACTGAAGCTTTCTTT. Translation: CASSATLNTEAFF.

The chain recombines TRBV18 with TRBJ2-2, with D possibly matching TRBD2 (5 bases). The V and J ends lost 1 base and 1 base respectively, with 7 bases between them. The germline V gene encodes CDR1 KGHSH and CDR2 LQKENI. The CDR3 has 15 residues. This CDR3 is CASSPRTENTGELFF. CDR3 nucleotide sequence: TGTGCCAGCTCACCACGGACTGAGAACACCGGGGAGCTGTTTTTT.

This clonotype was observed a few times. The chain combines TRBV7-6 with TRBJ1-1, with unresolved D. Germline CDR1 and CDR2: SGHVS and FNYEAQ. The CDR3 contains 13 residues. V lost 5 bases and J lost 7, with 14 bases in between. This CDR3 reads CASSPPLGNEAFF. The CDR3 coding sequence is TGTGCCAGCAGCCCACCACTGGGGAATGAAGCTTTCTTT.

This rearrangement joins TRBV3-1 to TRBJ1-1; the D is unclear. With 6 bases removed from V and 3 bases from J, the gap between germline ends came to 8 bases. The CDR3 spans 12 residues. Per germline, CDR1 LGHDT and CDR2 YNNKEL (reference sequence). The CDR3 DNA follows: TGTGCCAGCAGGGGGAGGGACACTGAAGCTTTCTTT. It translates to CASRGRDTEAFF.